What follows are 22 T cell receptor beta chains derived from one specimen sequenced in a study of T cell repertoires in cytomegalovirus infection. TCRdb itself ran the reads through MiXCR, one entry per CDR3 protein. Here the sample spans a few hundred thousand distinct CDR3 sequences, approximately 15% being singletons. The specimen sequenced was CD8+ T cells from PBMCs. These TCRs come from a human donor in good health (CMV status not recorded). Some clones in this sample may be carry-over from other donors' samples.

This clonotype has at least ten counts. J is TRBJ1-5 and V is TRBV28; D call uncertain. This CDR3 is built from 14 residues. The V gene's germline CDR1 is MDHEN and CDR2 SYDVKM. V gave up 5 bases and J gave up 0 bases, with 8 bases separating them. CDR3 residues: CASSRTFSNQPQHF. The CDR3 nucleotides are TGTGCCAGCAGTCGAACCTTTAGCAATCAGCCCCAGCATTTT.

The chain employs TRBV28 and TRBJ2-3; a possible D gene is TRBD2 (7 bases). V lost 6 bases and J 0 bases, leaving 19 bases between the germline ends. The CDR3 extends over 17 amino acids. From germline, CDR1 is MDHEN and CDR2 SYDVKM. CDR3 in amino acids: CASRSRWAGASTDTQYF. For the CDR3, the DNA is TGTGCCAGCAGATCCCGCTGGGCGGGGGCTAGCACAGATACGCAGTATTTT.

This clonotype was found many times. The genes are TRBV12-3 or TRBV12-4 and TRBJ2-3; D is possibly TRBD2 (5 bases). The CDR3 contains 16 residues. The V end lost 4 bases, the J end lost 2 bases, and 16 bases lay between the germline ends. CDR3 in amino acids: CASSSGLAGLTDTQYF. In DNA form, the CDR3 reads TGTGCCAGCAGTTCAGGTTTGGCAGGACTCACAGATACGCAGTATTTT.

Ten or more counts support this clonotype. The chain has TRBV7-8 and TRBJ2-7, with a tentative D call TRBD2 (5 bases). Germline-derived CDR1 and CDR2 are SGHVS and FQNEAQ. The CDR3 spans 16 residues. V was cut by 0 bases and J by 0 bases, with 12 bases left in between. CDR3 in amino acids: CASSLAGSVSSYEQYF. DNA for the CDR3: TGTGCCAGCAGCTTAGCTGGTAGCGTAAGCTCCTACGAGCAGTACTTC.

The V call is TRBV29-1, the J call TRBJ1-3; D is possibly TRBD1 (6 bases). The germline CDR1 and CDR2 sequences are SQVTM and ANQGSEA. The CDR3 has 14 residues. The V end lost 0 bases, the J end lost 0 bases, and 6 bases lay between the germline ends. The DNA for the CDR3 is TGCAGCGTTGAAGACAGGGGCTCTGGAAACACCATATATTTT. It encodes CSVEDRGSGNTIYF.

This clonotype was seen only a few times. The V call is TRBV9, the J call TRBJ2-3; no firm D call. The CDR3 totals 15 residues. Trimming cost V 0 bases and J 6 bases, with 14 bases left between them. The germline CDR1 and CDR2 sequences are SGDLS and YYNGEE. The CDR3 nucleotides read TGTGCCAGCAGCGTAGATGGGGAAAGAAGGGATACGCAGTATTTT. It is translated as CASSVDGERRDTQYF.

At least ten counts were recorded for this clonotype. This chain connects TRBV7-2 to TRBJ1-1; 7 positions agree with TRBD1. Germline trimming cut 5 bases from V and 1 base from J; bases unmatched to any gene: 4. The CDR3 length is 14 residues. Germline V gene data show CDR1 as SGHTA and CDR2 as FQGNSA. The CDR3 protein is CASSAGQANTEAFF. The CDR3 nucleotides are TGTGCCAGCAGCGCTGGACAGGCGAACACTGAAGCTTTCTTT.

The CDR3 nucleotides are TGTGCCAGCAGCCCCTCGCAGAATGAGCAGTTCTTC. Its translation is CASSPSQNEQFF. The rearrangement uses TRBV5-6 and TRBJ2-1; no reliable D call. With 4 bases removed from V and 7 bases from J, the gap between germline ends came to 9 bases. Per the germline V gene, CDR1 is SGHDT and CDR2 is YYEEEE. This CDR3 is built from 12 residues.

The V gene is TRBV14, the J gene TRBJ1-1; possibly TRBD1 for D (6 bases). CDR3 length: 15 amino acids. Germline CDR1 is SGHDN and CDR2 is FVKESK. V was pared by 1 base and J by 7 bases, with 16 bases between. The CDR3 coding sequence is TGTGCCAGCAGCCAAGGGCGGGGGGCAGGCTTTGAAGCTTTCTTT. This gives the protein CASSQGRGAGFEAFF. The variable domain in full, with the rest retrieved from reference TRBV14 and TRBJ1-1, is EAGVTQFPSHSVIEKGQTVTLRCDPISGHDNLYWYRRVMGKEIKFLLHFVKESKQDESGMPNNRFLAERTGGTYSTLKVQPAELEDSGVYFCASSQGRGAGFEAFFGQGTRLTVV.

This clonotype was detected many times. The CDR3 DNA is TGTGCCAGCAGCCTGTCACAGGGGCGGAATAACTATGGCTACACCTTC. This codes for CASSLSQGRNNYGYTF. The gene calls are TRBV7-9 and TRBJ1-2; 7 bases are a match to TRBD1. The CDR3 is 16 amino acids. Trimming took 5 bases from V and 1 from J; bases not matched to a gene: 10. The germline V gene has CDR1 SEHNR and CDR2 FQNEAQ (reference sequence).

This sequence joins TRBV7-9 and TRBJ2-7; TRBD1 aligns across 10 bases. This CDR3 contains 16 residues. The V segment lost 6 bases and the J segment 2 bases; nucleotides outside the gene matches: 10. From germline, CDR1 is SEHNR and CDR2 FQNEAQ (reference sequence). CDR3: CASSSRPGTGAYEQYF. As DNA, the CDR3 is TGTGCCAGCAGTTCTCGCCCCGGGACAGGGGCCTACGAGCAGTACTTC.

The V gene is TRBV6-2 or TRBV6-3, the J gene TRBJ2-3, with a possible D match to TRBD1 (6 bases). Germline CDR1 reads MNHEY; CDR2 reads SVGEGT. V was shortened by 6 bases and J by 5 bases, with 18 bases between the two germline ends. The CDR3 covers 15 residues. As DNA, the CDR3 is TGTGCCAGCAGCCAACGACAGGACATCGTAGATACGCAGTATTTT. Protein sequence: CASSQRQDIVDTQYF.

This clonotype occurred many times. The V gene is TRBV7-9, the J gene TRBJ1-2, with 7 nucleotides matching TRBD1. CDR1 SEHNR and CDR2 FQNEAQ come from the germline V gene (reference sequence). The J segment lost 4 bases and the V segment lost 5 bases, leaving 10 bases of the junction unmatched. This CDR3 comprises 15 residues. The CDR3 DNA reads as TGTGCCAGCAGCACCGAAGGAGGGGGCGGCTATGGCTACACCTTC. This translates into CASSTEGGGGYGYTF.

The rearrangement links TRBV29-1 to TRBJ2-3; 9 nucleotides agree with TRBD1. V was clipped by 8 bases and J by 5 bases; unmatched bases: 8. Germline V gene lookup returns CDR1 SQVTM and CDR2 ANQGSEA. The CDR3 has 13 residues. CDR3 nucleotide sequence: TGCAGCTCCTACAGGGGGCATCAAGATACGCAGTATTTT. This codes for CSSYRGHQDTQYF.

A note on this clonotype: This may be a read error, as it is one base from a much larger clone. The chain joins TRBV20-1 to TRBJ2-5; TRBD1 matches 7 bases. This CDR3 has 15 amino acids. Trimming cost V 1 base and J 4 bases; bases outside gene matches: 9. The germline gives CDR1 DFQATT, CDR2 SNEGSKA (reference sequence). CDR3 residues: CSARGADRKGETQYF. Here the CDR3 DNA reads TGCAGTGCTAGAGGTGCGGACAGGAAGGGAGAGACCCAGTACTTC.

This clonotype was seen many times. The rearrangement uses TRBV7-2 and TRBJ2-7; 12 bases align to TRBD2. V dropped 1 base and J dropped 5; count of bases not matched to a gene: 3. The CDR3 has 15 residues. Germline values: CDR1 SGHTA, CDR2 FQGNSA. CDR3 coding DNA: TGTGCCAGCAGCTTAGACGGACTAGCGGGGAACGAGCAGTACTTC. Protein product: CASSLDGLAGNEQYF.

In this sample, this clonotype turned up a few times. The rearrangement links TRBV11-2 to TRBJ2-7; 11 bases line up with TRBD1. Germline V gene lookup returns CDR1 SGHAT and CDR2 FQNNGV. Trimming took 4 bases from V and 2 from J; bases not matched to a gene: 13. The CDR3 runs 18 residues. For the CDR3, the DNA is TGTGCCAGCAGCTCCATCCCCCGGGGACAGGGGGACGCCTACGAGCAGTACTTC. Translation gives CASSSIPRGQGDAYEQYF.

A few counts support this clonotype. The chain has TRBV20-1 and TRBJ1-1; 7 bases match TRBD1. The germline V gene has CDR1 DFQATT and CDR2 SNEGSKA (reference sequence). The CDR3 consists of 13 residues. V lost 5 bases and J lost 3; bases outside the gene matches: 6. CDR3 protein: CSARSRGYTEAFF. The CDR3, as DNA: TGCAGTGCTCGAAGCAGGGGGTACACTGAAGCTTTCTTT.

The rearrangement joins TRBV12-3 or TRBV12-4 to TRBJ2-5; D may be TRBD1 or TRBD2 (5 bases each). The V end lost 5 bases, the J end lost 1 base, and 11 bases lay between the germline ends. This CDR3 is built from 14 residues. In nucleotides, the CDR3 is TGTGCCAGCAGTCCGACCGGGACCCAAGAGACCCAGTACTTC. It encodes CASSPTGTQETQYF.

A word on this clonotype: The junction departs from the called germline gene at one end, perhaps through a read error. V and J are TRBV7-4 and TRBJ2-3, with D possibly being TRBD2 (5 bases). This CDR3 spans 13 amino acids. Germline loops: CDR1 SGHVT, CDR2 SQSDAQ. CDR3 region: CPSSFVGADTQYF. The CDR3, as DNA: TGTCCCAGCAGCTTCGTCGGGGCAGATACGCAGTATTTT.

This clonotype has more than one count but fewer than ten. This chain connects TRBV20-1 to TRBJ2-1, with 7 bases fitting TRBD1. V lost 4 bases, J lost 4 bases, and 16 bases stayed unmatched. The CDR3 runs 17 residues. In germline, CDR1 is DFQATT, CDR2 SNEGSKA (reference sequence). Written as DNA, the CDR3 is TGCAGTGCTAAGCTCGGGACAGATAGTATAATGTACAATGAGCAGTTCTTC. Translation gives CSAKLGTDSIMYNEQFF.

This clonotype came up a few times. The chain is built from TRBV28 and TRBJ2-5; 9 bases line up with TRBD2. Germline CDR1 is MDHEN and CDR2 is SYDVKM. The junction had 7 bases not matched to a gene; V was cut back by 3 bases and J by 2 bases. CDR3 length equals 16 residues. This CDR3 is CASSFFSGGSQETQYF. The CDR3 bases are TGTGCCAGCAGTTTCTTTAGCGGGGGTTCACAAGAGACCCAGTACTTC.